The clone carrying this TCR beta chain was seen at least ten times. What it binds is not known. This CDR3 contains 14 residues. With V trimmed by 3 bases and J by 3 bases, 5 bases remained unmatched. The data derive from a study of Graves' ophthalmopathy and Graves' hyperthyroidism. Study-wide results and limits: The authors also found most expanded thyroid clonotypes above 0.001 frequency in blood.

Hyperthyroidism was considered stable when no ophthalmopathy appeared within 18 months of follow-up. Enrollment excluded any patients with other autoimmune diseases, uncontrolled infections, pregnancy or lactation. Amplified TCR beta CDR3 regions were obtained using RNA transcripts as template. HTBI primers served in a first-round RT-PCR, which a second-round multiplex PCR followed. TCRdb fed the multiplex PCR reads into MiXCR, producing one record per CDR3 protein. The sample yields about 370,000 distinct CDR3 sequences, about a sixth seen once. This chain links TRBV12-3 or TRBV12-4 with TRBJ2-7; 7 nucleotides match TRBD2. Sequencing input: peripheral blood. The clonotype originates from an adult woman with stable Graves' hyperthyroidism. The CDR3 DNA reads as TGTGCCAGCAGTTTTACGGGAGGAGGCTACGAGCAGTACTTC. Its translation: CASSFTGGGYEQYF.